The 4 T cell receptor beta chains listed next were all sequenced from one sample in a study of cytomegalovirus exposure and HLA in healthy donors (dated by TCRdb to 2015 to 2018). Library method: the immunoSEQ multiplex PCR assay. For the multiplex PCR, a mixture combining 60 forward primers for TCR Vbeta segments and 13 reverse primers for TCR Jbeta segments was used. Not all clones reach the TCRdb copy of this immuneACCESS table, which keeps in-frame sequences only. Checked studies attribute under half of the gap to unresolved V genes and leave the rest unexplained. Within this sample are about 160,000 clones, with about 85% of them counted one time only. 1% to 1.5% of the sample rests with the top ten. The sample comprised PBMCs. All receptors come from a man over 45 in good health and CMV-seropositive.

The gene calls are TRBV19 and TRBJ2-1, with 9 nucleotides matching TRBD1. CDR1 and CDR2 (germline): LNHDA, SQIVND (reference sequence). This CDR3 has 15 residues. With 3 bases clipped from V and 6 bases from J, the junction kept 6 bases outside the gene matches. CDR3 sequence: CASSIGGTGLNEQFF. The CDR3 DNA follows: TGTGCCAGTAGTATCGGGGGGACAGGGCTCAATGAGCAGTTCTTC. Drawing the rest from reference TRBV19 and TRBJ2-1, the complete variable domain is DGGITQSPKYLFRKEGQNVTLSCEQNLNHDAMYWYRQDPGQGLRLIYYSQIVNDFQKGDIAEGYSVSREKKESFPLTVTSAQKNPTAFYLCASSIGGTGLNEQFFGPGTRLTVL.

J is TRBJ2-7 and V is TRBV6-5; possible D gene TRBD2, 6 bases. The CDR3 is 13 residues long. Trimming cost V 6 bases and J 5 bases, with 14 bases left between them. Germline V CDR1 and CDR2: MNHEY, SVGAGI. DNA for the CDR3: TGTGCCAGCAGCCTTAAGCGGGCAGACGAGCAGTACTTC. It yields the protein CASSLKRADEQYF.

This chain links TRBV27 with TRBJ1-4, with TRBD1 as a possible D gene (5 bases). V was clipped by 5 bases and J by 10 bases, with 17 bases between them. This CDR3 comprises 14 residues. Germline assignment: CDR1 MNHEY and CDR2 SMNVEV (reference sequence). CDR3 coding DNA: TGTGCCAGCAGTCTCCAGGGAGGACTGGGAAAACTGTTTTTT. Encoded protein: CASSLQGGLGKLFF.

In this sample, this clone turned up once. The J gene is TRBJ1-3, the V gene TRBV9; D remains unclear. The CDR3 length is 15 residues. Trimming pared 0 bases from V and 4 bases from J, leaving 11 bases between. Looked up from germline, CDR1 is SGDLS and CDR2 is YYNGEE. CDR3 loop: CASSVGAVGGNTIYF. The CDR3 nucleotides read TGTGCCAGCAGCGTAGGGGCAGTCGGCGGAAACACCATATATTTT.